The entry below gives a single T cell receptor beta chain sequence along with its context. The read comes to an end 3 residues before the CDR3 does, leaving the germline J gene to fill in the end. Profiling relied on immunoSEQ multiplex PCR, and the TCRdb table lists in-frame clones only, not all of them. Its table records tens of thousands of clones. This specimen comes from a study of T cells in women clearing cervical HPV infection. Per the germline V gene, CDR1 is LGHNT and CDR2 is FRNRAP. CDR3 length: 14 residues. The germline V and J ends were trimmed by 6 bases and 1 base, with 10 bases remaining between them.

Material: blood buffy coat. The sequence derives from a woman aged 18-70 years with a cervical HPV16 infection that either progressed to CIN3+ or cleared (not recorded which). The chain is built from TRBV12-5 and TRBJ1-5; weak D call: TRBD1 (5 bases). CDR3 amino acids: CASGPGLSNQPQHF. The CDR3 bases that were read are TGTGCTAGTGGCCCAGGGCTCAGCAATCAGCCC.